The 2 T cell receptor beta chains presented below share a single source sample, sequenced in a study of T cells after yellow fever vaccination. TCRdb fed the 5' RACE reads into MiXCR, producing one record per CDR3 protein. The profile shows 46,000 or so distinct CDR3 sequences, around 6.4% of them singletons. This sample comprised PBMCs, either bulk or a sorted T-cell subset (CD4+, CD8+, memory, or dextramer-sorted; not recorded which), obtained 45 days after the yellow fever booster vaccination. These receptors all stem from a man between 25 and 39 years old who received the YFV17D yellow fever vaccine.

This sequence joins TRBV7-2 and TRBJ2-4, with a possible D match to TRBD1 (5 bases). Trimming removed 5 bases from V and 6 bases from J, with 14 bases in between. Germline V gene lookup returns CDR1 SGHTA and CDR2 FQGNSA. This CDR3 is 14 amino acids long. CDR3 loop: CASSQYRGLNIQYF. CDR3 DNA sequence: TGTGCCAGCAGCCAATATAGGGGTTTAAACATTCAGTACTTC.

This clonotype was seen many times. The chain carries TRBV5-1 and TRBJ1-2; 8 positions agree with TRBD1. Germline V gene data show CDR1 as SGHRS and CDR2 as YFSETQ. This CDR3 has 15 residues. V dropped 3 bases and J dropped 4; count of bases not matched to a gene: 8. CDR3 residues: CASSSPDREAYGYTF. The CDR3 nucleotides read TGCGCCAGCAGCTCTCCGGACAGGGAGGCCTATGGCTACACCTTC.